The text below deals with one T cell receptor (beta chain). TCRdb keeps only in-frame clones here, not all; method: immunoSEQ multiplex PCR. The table has roughly 320,000 clones, nearly 90% seen once; the top ten hold 1.8%. These data are taken from a study of blood T cell repertoires in COVID-19. Looked up from germline, CDR1 is SNHLY and CDR2 is FYNNEI. This CDR3 comprises 13 residues. V shed 4 bases and J shed 6 bases, with 9 bases lying between them. The chain combines TRBV2 with TRBJ2-2; the D is unclear. The sequence was obtained from a woman aged 25 to 39 with COVID-19, enrolled during active disease. The sequenced material came from peripheral blood. CDR3 sequence: CASSVVNPGELFF. CDR3 in DNA: TGTGCCAGCAGTGTTGTCAATCCCGGGGAGCTGTTTTTT.